The 3 T cell receptor beta chains below come from one sample, sequenced in a study of blood T cell repertoires in COVID-19. Sequencing used immunoSEQ multiplex PCR; TCRdb keeps in-frame clones, though not all of them. The sample contains roughly 200,000 clones, approximately 86% of which appear only once. Sequenced sample: peripheral blood. Receptor source: a man between 40 and 49 years old with active or convalescent COVID-19.

This chain connects TRBV5-1 to TRBJ2-1, with a tentative D call TRBD2 (5 bases). The V gene's germline CDR1 is SGHRS and CDR2 YFSETQ. The V end was cut by 5 bases, the J end by 5 bases, with 14 bases between. The CDR3 runs to 14 residues. CDR3 region: CASREEFTNNEQFF. CDR3 DNA sequence: TGCGCCAGCAGGGAGGAGTTTACGAACAATGAGCAGTTCTTC.

The V gene is TRBV29-1, the J gene TRBJ1-2; perhaps TRBD1 as D (5 bases). The length of the CDR3 is 14 residues. CDR1 and CDR2 from the germline V gene are SQVTM and ANQGSEA. The V and J ends lost 7 bases and 2 bases respectively, with 17 bases between them. The CDR3: CSAVAGGGNYGYTF. CDR3 DNA sequence: TGCAGCGCTGTCGCTGGTGGGGGGAACTATGGCTACACCTTC.

The chain is built from TRBV6-2 or TRBV6-3 and TRBJ1-2; D not certain. Between the trimmed V and J ends, which lost 7 bases and 0 bases, there was a span of 15 bases. CDR3 length: 15 residues. Germline CDR1 reads MNHEY; CDR2 reads SVGEGT. The chain's CDR3 is CASNPGEGPNYGYTF. The DNA for the CDR3 is TGTGCCAGCAACCCCGGCGAGGGTCCTAACTATGGCTACACCTTC.